One and the same sample provided the 22 T cell receptor beta chains below, sequenced in a study of T cells after yellow fever vaccination. TCRdb itself ran the 5' RACE reads through MiXCR, one entry per CDR3 protein. The sample holds 450,000 to 550,000 distinct CDR3 sequences, under 25% seen once. The sequences come from PBMCs, collected 15 days after the yellow fever booster vaccination. The receptor source for this set is a man younger than 40 who received the YFV17D yellow fever vaccine.

A few counts support this clonotype. This chain connects TRBV20-1 to TRBJ2-4, with D possibly matching TRBD2 (7 bases). From germline, CDR1 is DFQATT and CDR2 SNEGSKA (reference sequence). The CDR3 spans 14 residues. V lost 1 base and J lost 8, with 15 bases in between. The DNA for the CDR3 is TGCAGTGCTAGAGGGGGGGGCAGGGGAGACATTCAGTACTTC. Translation gives CSARGGGRGDIQYF.

This clonotype came up a few times. The chain links TRBV12-3 or TRBV12-4 to TRBJ1-1; 11 bases map to TRBD1. CDR3 length equals 14 residues. With V trimmed by 5 bases and J by 11 bases, 10 bases remained unmatched. For the CDR3, the DNA is TGTGCCAGCAGTGACTTGGACAGGGGGCTCGAGGCTTTCTTT. This encodes CASSDLDRGLEAFF.

This clonotype showed up just a few times. The V call is TRBV9, the J call TRBJ1-3; the D is unclear. Trimming shortened V by 3 bases and J by 7 bases, and 8 bases separated the two germline ends. The CDR3 totals 12 residues. Per germline, CDR1 SGDLS and CDR2 YYNGEE. The CDR3 sequence is CASSGGMNTIYF. The DNA for the CDR3 is TGTGCCAGCAGCGGGGGTATGAACACCATATATTTT. Full variable domain (outside the CDR3, taken from reference TRBV9 and TRBJ1-3): DSGVTQTPKHLITATGQRVTLRCSPRSGDLSVYWYQQSLDQGLQFLIQYYNGEERAKGNILERFSAQQFPDLHSELNLSSLELGDSALYFCASSGGMNTIYFGEGSWLTVV.

The chain carries TRBV5-1 and TRBJ1-1, with 10 nucleotides matching TRBD1. With 5 bases clipped from V and 8 bases from J, the junction kept 6 bases outside the gene matches. There are 13 residues in the CDR3. From germline, CDR1 is SGHRS and CDR2 YFSETQ. CDR3 nucleotide sequence: TGCGCCAGCAGATCGGGACAGGGGATGGAAGCTTTCTTT. Residues: CASRSGQGMEAFF.

This clonotype was found a few times. J is TRBJ2-1 and V is TRBV6-5, with D perhaps matching TRBD2 (5 bases). Germline lookup yields CDR1 MNHEY and CDR2 SVGAGI. CDR3 length: 15 amino acids. The V gene lost 0 bases and the J gene lost 7 bases, with 13 bases spanning the gap. CDR3 region: CASSYSGGPGNEQFF. DNA of the CDR3: TGTGCCAGCAGTTACTCCGGAGGTCCGGGAAATGAGCAGTTCTTC.

This clonotype was observed a few times. V usage is TRBV5-1 and J usage is TRBJ2-7; D is undetermined. Trimming took off 0 bases at V and 2 bases at J, with 9 bases between the two ends. The CDR3 is 14 amino acids. CDR1 is SGHRS, CDR2 YFSETQ, per germline. The CDR3 reads CASSLESRAYEQYF. The CDR3 nucleotides are TGCGCCAGCAGCTTGGAGTCCCGAGCCTACGAGCAGTACTTC.

The chain uses TRBV7-6 and TRBJ2-3, with 8 bases aligning to TRBD2. CDR3 length equals 16 residues. Germline CDR1 reads SGHVS; CDR2 reads FNYEAQ. Germline trimming cut 5 bases from V and 6 bases from J; bases unmatched to any gene: 13. The CDR3: CASSQNRGLVLDTQYF. CDR3 bases: TGTGCCAGCAGCCAAAATAGGGGACTAGTTTTGGATACGCAGTATTTT.

A few counts support this clonotype. This sequence joins TRBV10-3 and TRBJ2-5, with TRBD2 matching over 7 bases. The V gene's germline CDR1 is ENHRY and CDR2 SYGVKD. J lost 5 bases, V lost 3 bases, and 12 bases had no gene match. The CDR3 contains 16 residues. The CDR3 nucleotides are TGTGCCATCAGTGAATGGCGGGAGTGGAGAAGTGAGACCCAGTACTTC. As protein: CAISEWREWRSETQYF.

This clonotype was seen a handful of times. This sequence joins TRBV18 and TRBJ2-5, with 8 bases matching TRBD2. The trim removed 3 bases at V and 0 bases at J, leaving 6 bases unmatched. The CDR3 consists of 16 residues. Germline CDR1 KGHSH, CDR2 LQKENI. The CDR3 spells CASSPLAGGYQETQYF. The DNA of the CDR3 is TGTGCCAGCTCACCGCTAGCGGGTGGGTACCAAGAGACCCAGTACTTC.

Only one count was recorded for this clonotype. The chain employs TRBV20-1 and TRBJ2-7, with a tentative D call TRBD1 (6 bases). The CDR3 loop spans 17 amino acids. Germline values: CDR1 DFQATT, CDR2 SNEGSKA (reference sequence). Trimming removed 3 bases at V and 0 bases at J, with 21 bases between. The CDR3 coding sequence is TGCAGTGCTAGTGGACAGCCGATACCCCCCATCTCCTACGAGCAGTACTTC. Translated, it gives CSASGQPIPPISYEQYF.

The table lists this clonotype with a few counts. This rearrangement joins TRBV11-2 to TRBJ1-6; D gene ambiguous. Germline assignment: CDR1 SGHAT and CDR2 FQNNGV. Deletions cut 1 base from V and 6 bases from J, with 10 bases between. CDR3 length: 15 residues. CDR3 in amino acids: CASSLGPQSNSPLHF. The CDR3 bases are TGTGCCAGCAGCTTAGGCCCCCAGTCTAATTCACCCCTCCACTTT.

Only a few counts were recorded for this clonotype. This chain joins TRBV6-4 and TRBJ2-3; D tentatively reads TRBD1 or TRBD2 (6 bases each). Deletions cut 6 bases from V and 5 bases from J, with 12 bases between. The CDR3 consists of 13 residues. Germline V gives CDR1 MRHNA, CDR2 SNTAGT. As DNA, the CDR3 is TGTGCCAGCAGGCGGGACATTCAAGATACGCAGTATTTT. As protein: CASRRDIQDTQYF.

The chain joins TRBV13 to TRBJ1-2; unclear D gene. The CDR3 has 12 residues. CDR1 is PRHDT, CDR2 FYEKMQ, per germline (reference sequence). V lost 2 bases and J lost 4, with 5 bases in between. CDR3 nucleotide sequence: TGTGCCAGCAGCTTACGAGGCTATGGCTACACCTTC. Translated: CASSLRGYGYTF. Complete variable domain (other parts from reference TRBV13 and TRBJ1-2): AAGVIQSPRHLIKEKRETATLKCYPIPRHDTVYWYQQGPGQDPQFLISFYEKMQSDKGSIPDRFSAQQFSDYHSELNMSSLELGDSALYFCASSLRGYGYTFGSGTRLTVV.

A single count supports this clonotype. V is TRBV27 and J is TRBJ2-7, with D possibly matching TRBD1 (5 bases). The CDR3 has 13 residues. The V end was cut by 6 bases, the J end by 3 bases, with 12 bases between. Germline V CDR1 and CDR2: MNHEY, SMNVEV (reference sequence). In DNA, the CDR3 is TGTGCCAGCAGCCGATCCGACAGCTACGAGCAGTACTTC. Translation gives CASSRSDSYEQYF.

This clonotype was counted once. This may be a read error: a much more frequent sequence differs by one nucleotide. This chain uses TRBV5-6 with TRBJ2-2; tentatively, D is TRBD2 (5 bases). This CDR3 comprises 15 residues. CDR1 SGHDT and CDR2 YYEEEE come from the germline V gene. The CDR3 protein is CASSFREPNTGELIF. CDR3 DNA sequence: TGTGCCAGCAGCTTTAGGGAGCCTAACACCGGGGAGCTGATTTTT.

The V and J genes are TRBV29-1 and TRBJ2-1; D is unclear. CDR3 length equals 10 residues. Deletions cut 6 bases from V and 10 bases from J, with 10 bases between. Per germline, CDR1 SQVTM and CDR2 ANQGSEA. CDR3 in amino acids: CSVFFREQFF. In DNA form, the CDR3 reads TGCAGCGTGTTCTTTCGGGAGCAGTTCTTC.

The chain employs TRBV7-2 and TRBJ2-7, with 14 nucleotides matching TRBD2. The V gene's germline CDR1 is SGHTA and CDR2 FQGNSA. Germline trimming cut 8 bases from V and 7 bases from J; bases unmatched to any gene: 7. This CDR3 spans 14 amino acids. The CDR3 coding sequence is TGTGCCAGCGGACCGGGACTAGCGGGAGTAGAGCAGTACTTC. Translation gives CASGPGLAGVEQYF. The full variable domain, in which reference TRBV7-2 and TRBJ2-7 provide the parts outside the CDR3, is GAGVSQSPSNKVTEKGKDVELRCDPISGHTALYWYRQSLGQGLEFLIYFQGNSAPDKSGLPSDRFSAERTGGSVSTLTIQRTQQEDSAVYLCASGPGLAGVEQYFGPGTRLTVT.

The rearrangement uses TRBV9 and TRBJ2-2, with 7 bases matching TRBD2. This CDR3 region has 18 residues. The trim removed 4 bases at V and 0 bases at J, leaving 12 bases unmatched. Germline CDR1 reads SGDLS; CDR2 reads YYNGEE. In nucleotides, the CDR3 is TGTGCCAGCAGCAATACGACTAGCCTTACCCCGAACACCGGGGAGCTGTTTTTT. This encodes CASSNTTSLTPNTGELFF.

V usage is TRBV12-3 or TRBV12-4 and J usage is TRBJ2-2; D unclear. The CDR3 sequence is 14 residues long. Trimming left V 5 bases short and J 0 bases short, with 7 bases between. For the CDR3, the DNA is TGTGCCAGCAGTGCACACACGAACACCGGGGAGCTGTTTTTT. Translating it yields CASSAHTNTGELFF.

This clonotype has a handful of counts. This chain joins TRBV18 and TRBJ2-1; possible D gene TRBD2, 6 bases. Trimming took off 3 bases at V and 5 bases at J, with 11 bases between the two ends. The CDR3 spans 14 residues. Looked up from germline, CDR1 is KGHSH and CDR2 is LQKENI. CDR3: CASSPRGTNNEQFF. The CDR3 nucleotides are TGTGCCAGCTCACCCCGGGGGACCAACAATGAGCAGTTCTTC.

This clonotype was picked up one time. The chain employs TRBV20-1 and TRBJ1-6, with TRBD1 matching 9 bases. Trimming removed 6 bases from V and 7 bases from J; junction bases left unmatched: 7. This CDR3 is 14 amino acids long. CDR1 and CDR2 from the germline V gene are DFQATT and SNEGSKA (reference sequence). CDR3 DNA: TGCAGTGCAAAATATGGGACAGGGAATTCACCCCTCCACTTT. Translating it yields CSAKYGTGNSPLHF.

CDR3 sequence: CSARGGGGKNIQYF. CDR3 in DNA: TGCAGTGCCCGCGGGGGAGGGGGGAAAAACATTCAGTACTTC. The rearrangement links TRBV20-1 to TRBJ2-4; D possibly corresponds to TRBD2 (7 bases). The V and J ends lost 6 bases and 4 bases respectively, with 16 bases between them. CDR3 length: 14 amino acids. Germline V lookup: CDR1 DFQATT, CDR2 SNEGSKA (reference sequence).